This TCR beta chain was identified during a study of control samples from healthy donors and cancer patients. There are 17 residues in the CDR3. The germline V gene has CDR1 LNHNV and CDR2 YYDKDF (reference sequence). The ends were cut back, 0 bases at V and 8 bases at J, with 17 bases in the middle. The data were produced by immunoSEQ multiplex PCR, yet TCRdb's version contains in-frame clones alone and is incomplete. The sample has more than 75,000 clones, roughly nine tenths seen once. The sequence derives from a man between 50 and 59 years old in good health. Material for sequencing was blood. The V call is TRBV15, the J call TRBJ1-6; D gene ambiguous. CDR3 sequence: CATSREIMAAGDSPLHF. Written as DNA, the CDR3 is TGTGCCACCAGCAGAGAAATCATGGCCGCTGGGGATTCACCCCTCCACTTT.